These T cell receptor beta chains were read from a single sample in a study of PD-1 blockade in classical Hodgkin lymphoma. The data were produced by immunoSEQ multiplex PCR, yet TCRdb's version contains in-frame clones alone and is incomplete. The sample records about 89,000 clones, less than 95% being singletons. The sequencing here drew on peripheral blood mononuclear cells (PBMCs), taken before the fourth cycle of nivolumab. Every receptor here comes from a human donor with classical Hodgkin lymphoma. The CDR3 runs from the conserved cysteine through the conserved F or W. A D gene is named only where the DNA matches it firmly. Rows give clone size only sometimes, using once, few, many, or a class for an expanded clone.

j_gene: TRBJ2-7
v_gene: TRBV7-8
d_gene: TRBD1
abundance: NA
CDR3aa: CASSLQGAHEQYF
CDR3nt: TGTGCCAGCAGCCTACAGGGGGCCCACGAGCAGTACTTC

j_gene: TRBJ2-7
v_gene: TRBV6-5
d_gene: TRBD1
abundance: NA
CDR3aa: CASTEAQGAGEQYF
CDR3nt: TGTGCCAGCACCGAGGCCCAGGGGGCTGGGGAGCAGTACTTC

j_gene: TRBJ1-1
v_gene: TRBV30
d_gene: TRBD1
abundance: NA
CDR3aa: CAWSPRGTGVVTEAFF
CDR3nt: TGTGCCTGGAGTCCACGTGGGACAGGGGTTGTCACTGAAGCTTTCTTT

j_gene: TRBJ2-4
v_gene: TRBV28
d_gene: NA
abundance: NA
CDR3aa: CASSLMAQDIQYF
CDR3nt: TGTGCCAGCAGTTTAATGGCCCAGGACATTCAGTACTTC

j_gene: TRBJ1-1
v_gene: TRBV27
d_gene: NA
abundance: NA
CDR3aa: CASSFSGVDTEAFF
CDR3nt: TGTGCCAGCAGTTTTTCGGGGGTGGACACTGAAGCTTTCTTT

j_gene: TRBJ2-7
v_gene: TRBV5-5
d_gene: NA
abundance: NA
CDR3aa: CASSFLTDPPEEQYF
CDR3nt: TGTGCCAGCAGCTTCTTGACTGACCCTCCTGAGGAGCAGTACTTC

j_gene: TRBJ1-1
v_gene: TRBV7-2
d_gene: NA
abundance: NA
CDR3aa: CASSRNLNTEAFF
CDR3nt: TGTGCCAGCAGCCGGAATTTGAACACTGAAGCTTTCTTT

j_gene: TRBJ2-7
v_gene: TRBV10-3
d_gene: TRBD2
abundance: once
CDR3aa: CASGVSGVSYEQYF
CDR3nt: TGTGCCAGTGGCGTCAGCGGGGTCTCCTACGAGCAGTACTTC

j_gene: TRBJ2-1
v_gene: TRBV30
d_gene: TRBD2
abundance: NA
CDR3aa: CAWISGTSGGAEEQFF
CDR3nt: TGTGCCTGGATCTCCGGGACTAGCGGGGGGGCAGAGGAGCAGTTCTTC

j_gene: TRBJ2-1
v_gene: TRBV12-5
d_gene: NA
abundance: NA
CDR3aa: CASGWDVGSYNEQFF
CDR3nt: TGTGCTAGTGGTTGGGACGTGGGCTCCTACAATGAGCAGTTCTTC